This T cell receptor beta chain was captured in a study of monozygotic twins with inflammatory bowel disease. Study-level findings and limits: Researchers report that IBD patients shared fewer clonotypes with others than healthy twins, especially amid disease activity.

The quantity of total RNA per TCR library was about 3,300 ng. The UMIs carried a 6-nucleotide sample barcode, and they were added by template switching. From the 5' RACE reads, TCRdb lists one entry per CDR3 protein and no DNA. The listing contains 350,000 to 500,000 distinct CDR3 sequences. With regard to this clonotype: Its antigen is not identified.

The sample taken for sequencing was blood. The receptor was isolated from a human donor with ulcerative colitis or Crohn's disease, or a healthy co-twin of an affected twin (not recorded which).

The CDR3 reads CASSLGPSEAGNTIYF. The chain combines TRBV11-3 with TRBJ1-3. CDR3 length equals 16 residues. CDR1 and CDR2 from the germline V gene are SGHNT and YENEEA. The variable domain in full, with the rest retrieved from reference TRBV11-3 and TRBJ1-3, is EAGVVQSPRYKIIEKKQPVAFWCNPISGHNTLYWYLQNLGQGPELLIRYENEEAVDDSQLPKDRFSAERLKGVDSTLKIQPAELGDSAVYLCASSLGPSEAGNTIYFGEGSWLTVV.